The 29 T cell receptor beta chains in this list originate from one sample, sequenced in a study of beta chain features in type 1 diabetes. General observations from the study: A moderate, significant TCRB CDR3 shortening appeared in type 1 diabetes across four CD4+ subsets.

Expressed TCRB transcripts were sequenced, since all the RNA that had been isolated was reverse transcribed. Sequenced by immunoSEQ multiplex PCR; TCRdb stores in-frame clones only, minus some. The table lists hundreds of thousands of clones, 11% to 15% of them singletons. For these receptors, no antigen is known. The sequenced material came from naive CD4+ T cells from blood. These TCRs come from a young man with type 1 diabetes.

This clone was picked up a small number of times. The V and J genes are TRBV5-6 and TRBJ1-1; the D gene is possibly TRBD1 (6 bases). The V gene lost 1 base and the J gene lost 5 bases, with 12 bases spanning the gap. The germline V gene encodes CDR1 SGHDT and CDR2 YYEEEE. This CDR3 is built from 14 residues. The CDR3 nucleotides read TGTGCCAGCAGCTTGCGGGTTAGGGGGACTGAAGCTTTCTTT. Translating gives CASSLRVRGTEAFF.

The V call is TRBV9, the J call TRBJ2-6; no clear D. Per germline, CDR1 SGDLS and CDR2 YYNGEE. The CDR3 covers 17 residues. V was pared by 2 bases and J by 4 bases, with 16 bases between. The DNA of the CDR3 is TGTGCCAGCAGCGTCGAGGAAGCTTCACCCGGGGCCAACGTCCTGACTTTC. This sequence encodes CASSVEEASPGANVLTF.

This clone was counted only a few times. As DNA, the CDR3 is TGTGCCAGCAGGAAACAGGGGAGGGGTGAAGCTTTCTTT. Its protein product is CASRKQGRGEAFF. The V call is TRBV6-5, the J call TRBJ1-1, with 7 bases that match TRBD1. V dropped 6 bases and J dropped 7; count of bases not matched to a gene: 8. CDR3 size: 13 residues. In germline, CDR1 is MNHEY, CDR2 SVGAGI.

This clone was seen more than once but under ten times. V usage is TRBV7-9 and J usage is TRBJ1-6, with D possibly matching TRBD1 (5 bases). V lost 4 bases and J lost 11, with 15 bases in between. CDR1 and CDR2 (germline): SEHNR, FQNEAQ (reference sequence). This CDR3 region has 14 residues. The CDR3 nucleotides are TGTGCCAGCAGCTCCTCGAGGGACGGTGCACCCCTCCACTTT. This sequence encodes CASSSSRDGAPLHF.

The V gene is TRBV29-1, the J gene TRBJ2-1; 9 nucleotides line up with TRBD1. This CDR3 contains 14 residues. Germline-derived CDR1 and CDR2 are SQVTM and ANQGSEA. V was clipped by 4 bases and J by 7 bases; unmatched bases: 8. Written as DNA, the CDR3 is TGCAGCGTTGCATCCGGGACAGGGAAAAATGAGCAGTTCTTC. Its protein is CSVASGTGKNEQFF.

This clone has just a few counts. Here the CDR3 reads CASSPSYLQETQYF. The CDR3 DNA is TGTGCCAGCTCACCTTCATATCTCCAAGAGACCCAGTACTTC. The chain is built from TRBV18 and TRBJ2-5; D is undetermined. The V gene lost 3 bases and the J gene lost 1 base, with 9 bases spanning the gap. The CDR3 sequence is 14 residues long. Per the germline V gene, CDR1 is KGHSH and CDR2 is LQKENI.

This clone was observed a single time. The rearrangement links TRBV7-2 to TRBJ1-5; D gene unclear. This CDR3 is built from 15 residues. CDR1 SGHTA and CDR2 FQGNSA come from the germline V gene. V shed 4 bases and J shed 6 bases, with 16 bases lying between them. The CDR3 DNA sequence: TGTGCCAGCAGCTCCGGGAGCCTCCAAGGTCAGCCCCAGCATTTT. Protein product: CASSSGSLQGQPQHF.

This clone was observed a handful of times. The same CDR3 is also encoded by other DNA sequences in this sample. CDR3 residues: CASSLGGGYEQYF. For the CDR3, the DNA is TGTGCCAGCAGCCTGGGAGGGGGCTACGAGCAGTACTTC. V is TRBV7-2 and J is TRBJ2-7, with D perhaps TRBD2 (7 bases). Germline V CDR1 and CDR2: SGHTA, FQGNSA. V was clipped by 5 bases and J by 3 bases, with 11 bases between them. There are 13 residues in the CDR3.

The chain is built from TRBV9 and TRBJ2-6, with TRBD1 matching 10 bases. There are 16 residues in the CDR3. The germline CDR1 and CDR2 sequences are SGDLS and YYNGEE. V was clipped by 6 bases and J by 1 base; unmatched bases: 4. The CDR3 region has the DNA TGTGCCAGCAATCCGGGACAGGGGTCTGGGGCCAACGTCCTGACTTTC. Protein product: CASNPGQGSGANVLTF.

The table lists this clone with a few counts. The V gene is TRBV29-1, the J gene TRBJ2-1; weak D call: TRBD2 (6 bases). Germline CDR1 reads SQVTM; CDR2 reads ANQGSEA. With 2 bases removed from V and 2 bases from J, the gap between germline ends came to 13 bases. This CDR3 has 15 residues. The CDR3 reads CSVERRAVTYNEQFF. The CDR3 coding sequence is TGCAGCGTTGAACGGAGGGCAGTTACCTACAATGAGCAGTTCTTC.

V is TRBV14 and J is TRBJ2-1; maybe TRBD1 (6 bases). The CDR3 runs to 15 residues. Deletions cut 2 bases from V and 1 base from J, with 9 bases between. Germline V lookup: CDR1 SGHDN, CDR2 FVKESK. The CDR3 nucleotides read TGTGCCAGCAGCCAACAGGGGATATCCTACAATGAGCAGTTCTTC. Encoded protein: CASSQQGISYNEQFF.

In its sample, this clone was seen a few times. The rearrangement links TRBV4-1 to TRBJ1-3; D gene uncertain. The CDR3 sequence is 14 residues long. The V end lost 3 bases, the J end lost 0 bases, and 6 bases lay between the germline ends. Germline V lookup: CDR1 MGHRA, CDR2 YSYEKL. In DNA form, the CDR3 reads TGCGCCAGCAGCCACGAAGGCTCTGGAAACACCATATATTTT. As protein: CASSHEGSGNTIYF.

This clone turned up a few times. V gene TRBV28 combines with J gene TRBJ2-3; 8 bases fit TRBD2. Germline V gene lookup returns CDR1 MDHEN and CDR2 SYDVKM. This CDR3 region has 16 residues. V lost 2 bases and J lost 2; bases outside the gene matches: 6. CDR3 in DNA: TGTGCCAGCAGTTTAGCGGCGGGGGGTAACACAGATACGCAGTATTTT. It yields the protein CASSLAAGGNTDTQYF.

This clone was counted between two and nine times. The CDR3 DNA follows: TGTGCCAGCAGCGTGGCATTGCTGAACACTGAAGCTTTCTTT. This encodes CASSVALLNTEAFF. The chain links TRBV5-4 to TRBJ1-1; unclear D gene. CDR1 and CDR2 (germline): SGHNT, YYREEE (reference sequence). Trimming cost V 4 bases and J 0 bases, with 10 bases left between them. The CDR3 contains 14 residues.

Points on this clone: The junction departs from the called germline gene at one end, perhaps through a read error. Within the sample, other DNA sequences also encode this same CDR3. V and J are TRBV4-3 and TRBJ1-1; no clear D gene. Germline V gives CDR1 LGHNA, CDR2 YSLEER. The CDR3 consists of 13 residues. The CDR3, as DNA: TGCGCCAGCAGGAGGGAGGGTGAGACTGAAGCGTTCTTT. Its translation is CASRREGETEAFF.

This clone occurred a few times. The chain joins TRBV18 to TRBJ1-1; D might be TRBD1 (6 bases). From germline, CDR1 is KGHSH and CDR2 LQKENI. The CDR3 runs to 14 residues. Between the trimmed V and J ends, which lost 5 bases and 3 bases, there was a span of 13 bases. The CDR3 coding sequence is TGTGCCAGCTCATCAACAGGGATTCACACTGAAGCTTTCTTT. Translation gives CASSSTGIHTEAFF.

The J gene is TRBJ2-7, the V gene TRBV11-2, with 7 positions matching TRBD2. CDR3 size: 16 residues. V lost 0 bases, J lost 3 bases, and 8 bases stayed unmatched. Germline CDR1 reads SGHAT; CDR2 reads FQNNGV. The CDR3 loop is CASSLDFGGTSYEQYF. Here the CDR3 DNA reads TGTGCCAGCAGCTTAGATTTCGGGGGGACCAGCTACGAGCAGTACTTC.

The chain combines TRBV9 with TRBJ2-3; D perhaps matches TRBD2 (6 bases). The V end was cut by 3 bases, the J end by 0 bases, with 17 bases between. The CDR3 has 17 amino acids. The germline CDR1 and CDR2 sequences are SGDLS and YYNGEE. The CDR3 spells CASSAPQGAGSTDTQYF. CDR3 nucleotide sequence: TGTGCCAGCAGCGCCCCCCAAGGCGCGGGGAGCACAGATACGCAGTATTTT.

This clone was seen repeatedly, ten times or more. This rearrangement joins TRBV7-9 to TRBJ2-1; D call uncertain. The CDR3 contains 12 residues. The V end lost 2 bases, the J end lost 5 bases, and 4 bases lay between the germline ends. Looked up from germline, CDR1 is SEHNR and CDR2 is FQNEAQ (reference sequence). CDR3 coding DNA: TGTGCCAGCAGCTTAATCGACAATGAGCAGTTCTTC. This sequence encodes CASSLIDNEQFF. Drawing the rest from reference TRBV7-9 and TRBJ2-1, the complete variable domain is DTGVSQNPRHKITKRGQNVTFRCDPISEHNRLYWYRQTLGQGPEFLTYFQNEAQLEKSRLLSDRFSAERPKGSFSTLEIQRTEQGDSAMYLCASSLIDNEQFFGPGTRLTVL.

This clone came up a few times. This chain uses TRBV30 with TRBJ1-1, with D unresolved. The CDR3 covers 11 residues. V was cut by 2 bases and J by 3 bases, with 4 bases left in between. CDR1 is GTSNPN, CDR2 SVGIG, per germline (reference sequence). CDR3 loop: CAWSRHTEAFF. The CDR3 coding sequence is TGTGCCTGGAGTAGACACACTGAAGCTTTCTTT.

The sample holds a few counts of this clone. The chain has TRBV5-1 and TRBJ2-3; a weak D match, TRBD2 (5 bases). Trimming stripped 0 bases from V and 4 bases from J, with 15 bases between. This CDR3 has 16 amino acids. The germline V gene encodes CDR1 SGHRS and CDR2 YFSETQ. The CDR3 loop reads CASSLEAAYGADTQYF. The CDR3 bases are TGCGCCAGCAGCTTGGAGGCAGCTTACGGGGCAGATACGCAGTATTTT.

The rearrangement joins TRBV6-5 to TRBJ2-3; perhaps TRBD1 as D (5 bases). Germline loops: CDR1 MNHEY, CDR2 SVGAGI. The CDR3 spans 16 residues. V shed 2 bases and J shed 3 bases, with 15 bases lying between them. CDR3 nucleotides: TGTGCCAGCAGTTACCCAGCAGGTGGGGCGACAGATACGCAGTATTTT. Its translation is CASSYPAGGATDTQYF.

J is TRBJ1-1 and V is TRBV10-3; tentatively, D is TRBD1 (6 bases). CDR1 ENHRY and CDR2 SYGVKD come from the germline V gene. V lost 4 bases and J 5 bases, leaving 20 bases between the germline ends. There are 16 residues in the CDR3. The CDR3 DNA reads TGTGCCATCAGTGGTCAAGTTAGGGGGGGCAGTACTGAAGCTTTCTTT. This encodes CAISGQVRGGSTEAFF.

The gene calls are TRBV7-2 and TRBJ2-2; a possible D gene is TRBD1 (6 bases). V was clipped by 6 bases and J by 5 bases, with 13 bases between them. Per the germline V gene, CDR1 is SGHTA and CDR2 is FQGNSA. This CDR3 is built from 14 residues. The DNA for the CDR3 is TGTGCCAGCAGTAACCGGGACACTACCGGGGAGCTGTTTTTT. Translating gives CASSNRDTTGELFF.

This clone was observed a handful of times. The V gene is TRBV28, the J gene TRBJ2-7; D gene ambiguous. Trimming removed 6 bases from V and 0 bases from J, with 6 bases in between. The CDR3 length is 12 residues. Germline V gene lookup returns CDR1 MDHEN and CDR2 SYDVKM. The CDR3 is CASSVGSYEQYF. DNA of the CDR3: TGTGCCAGCAGCGTAGGCTCCTACGAGCAGTACTTC.

This chain joins TRBV30 and TRBJ1-2; D unclear. Trimming removed 2 bases at V and 6 bases at J, with 13 bases between. This CDR3 spans 13 amino acids. CDR1 GTSNPN and CDR2 SVGIG come from the germline V gene (reference sequence). CDR3 nucleotide sequence: TGTGCCTGGAGTCCCTCCCTCAGGCATGGCTACACCTTC. Translated, it gives CAWSPSLRHGYTF.

This clone was picked up a small number of times. V is TRBV7-2 and J is TRBJ2-7, with D perhaps TRBD1 (6 bases). This CDR3 spans 12 amino acids. Per the germline V gene, CDR1 is SGHTA and CDR2 is FQGNSA. V was cut by 6 bases and J by 2 bases, with 8 bases left in between. Here the CDR3 DNA reads TGTGCCAGCAGTCGGACAGCCTACGAGCAGTACTTC. Protein: CASSRTAYEQYF. The entire variable domain, with the rest obtained from reference TRBV7-2 and TRBJ2-7, is as follows: GAGVSQSPSNKVTEKGKDVELRCDPISGHTALYWYRQSLGQGLEFLIYFQGNSAPDKSGLPSDRFSAERTGGSVSTLTIQRTQQEDSAVYLCASSRTAYEQYFGPGTRLTVT.

This clone was seen a few times. This chain joins TRBV4-2 and TRBJ2-2, with D unresolved. V was clipped by 0 bases and J by 4 bases, with 0 bases between them. CDR1 LGHNA and CDR2 YNFKEQ come from the germline V gene. This CDR3 is 12 amino acids long. For the CDR3, the DNA is TGTGCCAGCAGCCAAGACACCGGGGAGCTGTTTTTT. As protein: CASSQDTGELFF.

This clone has just a few counts. The genes are TRBV5-1 and TRBJ2-5; 7 bases align to TRBD2. Germline V gene data show CDR1 as SGHRS and CDR2 as YFSETQ. The junction had 11 bases not matched to a gene; V was cut back by 2 bases and J by 4 bases. This CDR3 is 16 amino acids long. The CDR3 DNA sequence: TGCGCCAGCAGCTTTTCTAGCGGTCTCGGGAGAGAGACCCAGTACTTC. This codes for CASSFSSGLGRETQYF.